This T cell receptor (beta chain) was obtained from a study of T cell responses to AZD1222 COVID-19 vaccine. Sequencing was performed with immunoSEQ multiplex PCR; in TCRdb, only in-frame clones are kept and a portion is missing. There are 240,000 or so clones in the sample; 85% to 95% occur only once, and around 0.5% lies in the top ten. This sequence originates from an adult in good health. The material was peripheral blood, obtained on day 0 of AZD1222 vaccination.

The CDR3 sequence is CASSHSPSSAKNIQYF. The CDR3 bases are TGTGCCAGCAGCCACTCACCCAGCTCAGCCAAAAACATTCAGTACTTC. The chain has TRBV3-1 (or the pseudogene TRBV3-2) and TRBJ2-4, with unresolved D. This CDR3 comprises 16 residues. The V gene's germline CDR1 is LGHDT and CDR2 YNNKEL (reference sequence). V lost 3 bases to trimming and J lost 0 bases, with 12 bases between them.